This TCR beta chain emerged from a study of beta chain features in type 1 diabetes. Each of the CD4+ naive, central memory, regulatory and stem cell-like memory populations was sorted via CD45RO/CCR7/CD25/CD127/CD95/CD27. The CDR3 length is 14 residues. V was pared by 7 bases and J by 0 bases, with 11 bases between. Germline CDR1 is LNHDA and CDR2 is SQIVND (reference sequence). With regard to this clone: Its specificity is not known.

Study-wide points: In these data, an HLA type influence on TCRB rearrangement remained unresolved.

Every isolated RNA sample was fully reverse transcribed, so sequencing captured expressed TCRB transcripts. Libraries were prepared by immunoSEQ multiplex PCR; TCRdb keeps only in-frame clonotypes and omits some of them. The sample lists under 900,000 clones; 15% to 20% were seen once. The chain has TRBV19 and TRBJ2-3; no clear D. The sequence came from a woman younger than 35 in good health. Sequencing input: naive CD4+ T cells from blood. This CDR3 is CASNRAWSTDTQYF. The CDR3 nucleotides read TGTGCCAGTAACCGCGCTTGGAGCACAGATACGCAGTATTTT.